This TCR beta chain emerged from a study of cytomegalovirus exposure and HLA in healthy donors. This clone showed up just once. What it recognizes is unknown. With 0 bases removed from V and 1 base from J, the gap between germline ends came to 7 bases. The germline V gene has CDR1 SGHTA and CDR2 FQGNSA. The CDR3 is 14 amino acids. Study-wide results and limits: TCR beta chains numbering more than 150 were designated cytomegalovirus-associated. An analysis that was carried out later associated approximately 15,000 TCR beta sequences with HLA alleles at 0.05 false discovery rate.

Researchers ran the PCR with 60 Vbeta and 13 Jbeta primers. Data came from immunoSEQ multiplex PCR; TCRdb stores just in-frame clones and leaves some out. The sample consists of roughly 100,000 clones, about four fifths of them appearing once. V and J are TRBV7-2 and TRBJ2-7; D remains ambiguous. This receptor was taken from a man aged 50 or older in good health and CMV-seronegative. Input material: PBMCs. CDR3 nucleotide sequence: TGTGCCAGCAGCTTAGCAGTAGAATCCTACGAGCAGTACTTC. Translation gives CASSLAVESYEQYF. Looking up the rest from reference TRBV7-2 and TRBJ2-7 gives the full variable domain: GAGVSQSPSNKVTEKGKDVELRCDPISGHTALYWYRQSLGQGLEFLIYFQGNSAPDKSGLPSDRFSAERTGGSVSTLTIQRTQQEDSAVYLCASSLAVESYEQYFGPGTRLTVT.